Below are 26 T cell receptor delta chains sequenced from a single sample in a study of Vδ1+ human thymocytes. Notes on the study in general: Thymic TRG and TRD repertoires appeared highly polyclonal.

These receptors' antigens are unknown. The template was reverse-transcribed extracted RNA. Pooled V-gene forward primers with one constant-region reverse primer generated the CDR3 amplicons by multiplex PCR. TCRdb called clones from the multiplex PCR reads again using CATT. The table shows about 27,000 delta-chain clones, with 25% to 30% occurring only once. What was sequenced was Vdelta1+ gamma-delta thymocytes from the thymus. Subset specified: FACS-sorted CD3+ TCRalphabeta- TCRVdelta1+ TCRVdelta2- thymocytes. These receptor sequences come from a boy younger than two who had congenital heart surgery.

This clone qualifies as medium-sized. The chain links TRDV1 to TRDJ1, with 10 positions matching TRDD3. V lost 8 bases, J lost 6 bases, and 3 bases stayed unmatched. The CDR3 length is 12 residues. Looked up from germline, CDR1 is TSWWSYY and CDR2 is QGS. CDR3 nucleotides: TGTGCTCTTCAAACTGGGGGATATAAACTCATCTTT. The encoded protein is CALQTGGYKLIF.

This clone was recorded a few times. The rearrangement uses TRDV1 and TRDJ1; 7 bases match TRDD3. Germline V gene lookup returns CDR1 TSWWSYY and CDR2 QGS. Germline trimming cut 2 bases from V and 3 bases from J; bases unmatched to any gene: 18. There are 19 residues in the CDR3. The CDR3 DNA reads TGTGCTCTTGGGGAATTGAGCTCCCGCGGACTGGGGTCTCCCGATAAACTCATCTTT. Translating it yields CALGELSSRGLGSPDKLIF.

The chain uses TRDV1 and TRDJ1, with 10 bases aligning to TRDD3. J was trimmed by 2 bases and V by 2 bases; bases with no gene match: 23. CDR3 length: 22 amino acids. Per the germline V gene, CDR1 is TSWWSYY and CDR2 is QGS. The CDR3 sequence is CALGESPRAPWGIKRRTDKLIF. The CDR3 DNA is TGTGCTCTTGGGGAATCCCCCCGTGCTCCCTGGGGGATAAAGAGGAGGACCGATAAACTCATCTTT.

Concerning this clone itself: Being one base from a much bigger clone, this may be a read error. The rearrangement joins TRDV1 to TRDJ1; D assignment may be TRDD2 or TRDD3 (5 bases each). CDR1 is TSWWSYY and CDR2 is QGS in the germline V gene. Trimming removed 4 bases from V and 4 bases from J, with 28 bases in between. The CDR3 spans 19 residues. This CDR3 reads CALGASSGWGRTFNDKLIF. The CDR3, as DNA: TGTGCTCTTGGGGCTTCAAGCGGGTGGGGTCGTACCTTCAACGATAAACTCATCTTT.

J is TRDJ1 and V is TRDV1; 9 nucleotides line up with TRDD3. The CDR3 spans 22 residues. Germline V gene data show CDR1 as TSWWSYY and CDR2 as QGS. V shed 0 bases, J shed 2 bases, and the junction held 22 bases outside the gene matches. CDR3 residues: CALGELRLPKEGGYSLTDKLIF. Here the CDR3 DNA reads TGTGCTCTTGGGGAACTTAGACTTCCGAAGGAGGGGGGATACTCCCTAACCGATAAACTCATCTTT.

Worth noting for this clone: With a far larger clone one base away, a read error is the likely cause. Other DNA sequences within the sample encode an identical CDR3. V is TRDV2 and J is TRDJ2; TRDD3 aligns across 7 bases. The length of the CDR3 is 15 residues. Per the germline V gene, CDR1 is GEAIGNYY and CDR2 is EKD. The trim removed 1 base at V and 8 bases at J, leaving 9 bases unmatched. The CDR3 bases are TGTGCCTGTGACACGGTACGGGGGATGGGGGCACAACTCTTCTTT. Its translation is CACDTVRGMGAQLFF.

Points on this clone: Possible read error: a much larger clone is one base away. This chain uses TRDV2 with TRDJ3; 8 bases map to TRDD3. This CDR3 is built from 20 residues. In germline, CDR1 is GEAIGNYY, CDR2 EKD. V lost 3 bases to trimming and J lost 0 bases; unmatched junction nucleotides: 12. CDR3: CACDVVLGGSNSWDTRQMFF. The DNA for the CDR3 is TGTGCCTGTGACGTAGTACTGGGGGGTTCCAACTCCTGGGACACCCGACAGATGTTTTTC.

This chain uses TRDV1 with TRDJ1, with D perhaps matching TRDD3 (5 bases). Trimming cost V 1 base and J 7 bases, with 13 bases left between them. This CDR3 is built from 14 residues. In germline, CDR1 is TSWWSYY, CDR2 QGS. CDR3 loop: CALGEPVEGCKLIF. The CDR3 coding sequence is TGTGCTCTTGGGGAACCGGTGGAGGGATGTAAACTCATCTTT.

The rearrangement uses TRDV1 and TRDJ1; possible D gene TRDD3, 6 bases. Germline CDR1 is TSWWSYY and CDR2 is QGS. The CDR3 totals 16 residues. V dropped 1 base and J dropped 2 bases, with 14 bases sitting between them. The CDR3 DNA is TGTGCTCTTGGGGAACGGAAAGGATACTCGACCGATAAACTCATCTTT. This encodes CALGERKGYSTDKLIF.

This clone was observed a handful of times. The chain has TRDV1 and TRDJ1, with 12 bases aligning to TRDD3. V lost 3 bases, J lost 0 bases, and 20 bases stayed unmatched. Germline-derived CDR1 and CDR2 are TSWWSYY and QGS. The CDR3 is 22 amino acids. DNA of the CDR3: TGTGCTCTTGGGGATCGCCGAGACTGGGGGATACCCTTTCTGGGATACACCGATAAACTCATCTTT. Protein: CALGDRRDWGIPFLGYTDKLIF.

This clone has a handful of counts. Other nucleotide sequences from this sample produce the same CDR3. The chain recombines TRDV1 with TRDJ1; D ambiguous. V gave up 5 bases and J gave up 0 bases, with 22 bases separating them. Germline V gene sequence: CDR1 TSWWSYY, CDR2 QGS. The CDR3 extends over 18 amino acids. CDR3 amino acids: CALGKPRPHPIYTDKLIF. The CDR3 DNA sequence: TGTGCTCTTGGGAAGCCCAGGCCTCACCCAATTTACACCGATAAACTCATCTTT.

In this sample, this clone turned up a few times. The V and J genes are TRDV1 and TRDJ1, with 7 bases identical to TRDD3. The germline V gene encodes CDR1 TSWWSYY and CDR2 QGS. This CDR3 contains 21 residues. Losses at the gene ends were 2 bases for V and 0 bases for J; bases not matched to a gene: 21. CDR3 amino acids: CALGESYPHPWGTPYTDKLIF. For the CDR3, the DNA is TGTGCTCTTGGGGAATCTTATCCTCATCCTTGGGGGACGCCGTACACCGATAAACTCATCTTT.

This clone showed up just once. The junction differs from germline at one of its ends, possibly a read error. V is TRDV1 and J is TRDJ1, with 9 bases matching TRDD2. Germline lookup yields CDR1 TSWWSYY and CDR2 QGS. The CDR3 covers 20 residues. The DNA for the CDR3 is TGTGCTCTTGGGGACCTCCCCTTCCTACGAATGGGGGAGAGCACCGATAAAGTCATCTTT. Translating it yields CALGDLPFLRMGESTDKVIF.

The J gene is TRDJ1, the V gene TRDV1, with 8 bases that match TRDD3. Looked up from germline, CDR1 is TSWWSYY and CDR2 is QGS. With 1 base clipped from V and 0 bases from J, the junction kept 7 bases outside the gene matches. This CDR3 is 17 amino acids long. CDR3 in DNA: TGTGCTCTTGGGGAACAGATGGGGGATCGGTACACCGATAAACTCATCTTT. It encodes CALGEQMGDRYTDKLIF.

This clone is deemed medium-sized. The chain uses TRDV1 and TRDJ1, with 7 bases fitting TRDD3. The CDR3 covers 17 residues. Germline lookup yields CDR1 TSWWSYY and CDR2 QGS. V lost 2 bases, J lost 8 bases, and 17 bases stayed unmatched. The CDR3 DNA reads as TGTGCTCTTGGGGAATGGGGTACTGGGGCCAAGACCCCCAAACTCATCTTT. This gives the protein CALGEWGTGAKTPKLIF.

By sample fraction, this clone is medium-sized. The chain uses TRDV1 and TRDJ1, with 8 bases aligning to TRDD3. This CDR3 has 18 residues. Trimming took 4 bases from V and 6 from J; bases not matched to a gene: 19. Germline V gives CDR1 TSWWSYY, CDR2 QGS. CDR3 sequence reads: CALGANVLGAPGSYKLIF. CDR3 coding DNA: TGTGCTCTTGGGGCCAACGTACTGGGGGCTCCGGGCTCATATAAACTCATCTTT.

Regarding this clone: A much larger clone differs by one base, so this may be a read error. The chain joins TRDV1 to TRDJ1; tentatively, D is TRDD3 (5 bases). Per the germline V gene, CDR1 is TSWWSYY and CDR2 is QGS. This CDR3 has 17 amino acids. CDR3 in amino acids: CARGERASRPYTDKLIF. DNA of the CDR3: TGTGCTCGTGGGGAACGCGCTAGTAGACCGTACACCGATAAACTCATCTTT.

This clone was picked up a small number of times. The chain joins TRDV1 to TRDJ1, with 9 nucleotides matching TRDD2. From germline, CDR1 is TSWWSYY and CDR2 QGS. The CDR3 extends over 24 amino acids. Trimming took 5 bases from V and 2 from J; bases not matched to a gene: 33. CDR3 region: CALGLSRGLPTSVLRALLTDKLIF. In DNA form, the CDR3 reads TGTGCTCTTGGGCTCTCTAGGGGCCTTCCTACCTCAGTCCTGAGGGCTCTCTTAACCGATAAACTCATCTTT.

This clone was counted only a few times. The V and J genes are TRDV1 and TRDJ1, with TRDD3 identical over 9 bases. The V segment lost 5 bases and the J segment 1 base; nucleotides outside the gene matches: 23. This CDR3 is 21 amino acids long. Germline V gene lookup returns CDR1 TSWWSYY and CDR2 QGS. The DNA for the CDR3 is TGTGCTCTTGGGAAAGGGGTATCCTACGTGTCTGGGGGATGTCTCACCGATAAACTCATCTTT. It is translated as CALGKGVSYVSGGCLTDKLIF.

This clone appeared a single time. The chain has TRDV1 and TRDJ1, with a tentative D call TRDD3 (9 bases). The CDR3 is made up of 24 amino acids. Trimming left V 0 bases short and J 8 bases short, with 43 bases between. Germline V gene lookup returns CDR1 TSWWSYY and CDR2 QGS. CDR3 protein: CALGELKTILGLPRRVDWGRKLIF. CDR3 DNA: TGTGCTCTTGGGGAACTGAAAACCATTCTCGGCCTTCCTAGGAGAGTGGACTGGGGGAGAAAACTCATCTTT.

This chain links TRDV1 with TRDJ1; D gene uncertain. This CDR3 region has 16 residues. The germline V gene encodes CDR1 TSWWSYY and CDR2 QGS. V lost 1 base and J 0 bases, leaving 12 bases between the germline ends. CDR3 nucleotide sequence: TGTGCTCTTGGGGAACAACGTGGGCCACACACCGATAAACTCATCTTT. Amino acid sequence: CALGEQRGPHTDKLIF.

This chain uses TRDV1 with TRDJ1; tentatively, D is TRDD3 (5 bases). Per the germline V gene, CDR1 is TSWWSYY and CDR2 is QGS. The CDR3 extends over 17 amino acids. V was pared by 5 bases and J by 1 base, with 20 bases between. The CDR3 sequence: CALGQRWGTGLTDKLIF. The CDR3 DNA follows: TGTGCTCTTGGGCAGCGGTGGGGTACCGGACTCACCGATAAACTCATCTTT.

Note on this clone: One end of the junction fails to match germline, which may point to a read error. The V gene is TRDV1, the J gene TRDJ1, with D perhaps TRDD3 (6 bases). CDR3 size: 18 residues. Germline V gives CDR1 TSWWSYY, CDR2 QGS. The CDR3 region has the DNA TGTGCTCCTGGGGAACCCGGATGGCGGGGAGCCCGCACCGATAAACTCATCTTT. Translated: CAPGEPGWRGARTDKLIF.

This clone was observed a few times. The chain joins TRDV1 to TRDJ1; 8 nucleotides align to TRDD3. The CDR3 sequence is 22 residues long. Germline CDR1 TSWWSYY, CDR2 QGS. Trimming cost V 0 bases and J 1 base; bases outside gene matches: 22. The CDR3 nucleotides are TGTGCTCTTGGGGAACTCTCTGCATTTTCCCGACCCTGGGGGACGCGCACCGATAAACTCATCTTT. This gives the protein CALGELSAFSRPWGTRTDKLIF.

This clone was detected only a few times. The chain joins TRDV1 to TRDJ1, with TRDD3 identical over 8 bases. The V and J ends lost 2 bases and 0 bases, in that order; junction bases with no gene match: 8. CDR1 and CDR2 (germline): TSWWSYY, QGS. The CDR3 loop spans 17 amino acids. CDR3 protein: CALGEGHWGSYTDKLIF. In DNA form, the CDR3 reads TGTGCTCTTGGGGAAGGTCACTGGGGGTCGTACACCGATAAACTCATCTTT.

The rearrangement links TRDV1 to TRDJ1; 10 nucleotides match TRDD3. Germline CDR1 TSWWSYY, CDR2 QGS. The CDR3 is 15 amino acids. CDR3 amino acids: CALTSVLGDTDKLIF. CDR3 DNA sequence: TGTGCCCTTACGTCCGTACTGGGGGATACCGATAAACTCATCTTT.